This note documents a single TCR beta chain sequence. Its antigen is as yet unknown. TCRdb keeps only in-frame clones here, not all; method: immunoSEQ multiplex PCR. The data show about 140,000 clones, with less than 90% seen just once and 2.9% held by the top ten. The sample belongs to a study of cytomegalovirus exposure and HLA in healthy donors. General study points: The CMV antigen specificity of three CMV-associated chains was confirmed through in vitro analysis.

V trimming: 4 bases; J trimming: 5 bases; junction bases outside the gene matches: 14. This CDR3 contains 17 residues. The germline CDR1 and CDR2 sequences are SGHTA and FQGNSA. This sequence was found in a young man in good health and CMV-seronegative. The source material was PBMCs. This chain links TRBV7-2 with TRBJ2-7, with 10 bases that match TRBD2. CDR3 bases: TGTGCCAGCAGCTCACCGCGAACTAGCGGGAAACGCCACGAGCAGTACTTC. Amino acids: CASSSPRTSGKRHEQYF.